This TCR beta chain was sequenced during a study of response to subunit inactivated influenza vaccine. Study results and limitations: The authors suggested that few new T cells are recruited per seasonal influenza vaccination.

V lost 1 base to trimming and J lost 4 bases; unmatched junction nucleotides: 9. Germline loops: CDR1 SQVTM, CDR2 ANQGSEA. The CDR3 length is 15 residues. TCRdb ran MiXCR on the RT-PCR reads and lists one entry per CDR3 protein. The sample lists approximately 700,000 distinct CDR3 sequences, 15% to 17% seen once, with around a tenth in the top ten. This clonotype was detected only a few times. As yet, its antigen is unknown. Sequenced material: PBMCs from blood, taken 12 days after vaccination. This receptor was identified in a man between 45 and 60 years old who received an inactivated influenza vaccine. The chain links TRBV29-1 to TRBJ2-5; 7 bases are a match to TRBD1. DNA for the CDR3: TGCAGCGTTGAAGCGCAACAGGGGCAAGGAGAGACCCAGTACTTC. This encodes CSVEAQQGQGETQYF.